One sample yielded the 22 T cell receptor beta chains listed below, sequenced in a study of cytomegalovirus exposure and HLA in healthy donors. 60 Vbeta and 13 Jbeta primers were used in PCR. Here immunoSEQ multiplex PCR was the method, and the copy in TCRdb shows in-frame clones only, minus some. The table has just over 85,000 clones, approximately 80% seen once. Sample: PBMCs. All receptors come from a man aged 40-55 years in good health and CMV-seronegative.

The genes are TRBV28 and TRBJ1-5; TRBD1 is a possible D gene (5 bases). The germline CDR1 and CDR2 sequences are MDHEN and SYDVKM. Trimming took 0 bases from V and 2 from J, leaving 11 bases between them. This CDR3 region has 16 residues. CDR3 in amino acids: CASSLWAGQGNQPQHF. CDR3 in DNA: TGTGCCAGCAGTTTATGGGCAGGGCAAGGCAATCAGCCCCAGCATTTT.

The chain uses TRBV6-5 and TRBJ2-7; 7 nucleotides align to TRBD1. J gave up 2 bases and V 10 bases, and 5 bases lay outside the gene matches. Germline lookup yields CDR1 MNHEY and CDR2 SVGAGI. The CDR3 consists of 12 residues. Here the CDR3 DNA reads TGTGCCACGGGACAGCTGCCCTACGAGCAGTACTTC. Translation: CATGQLPYEQYF.

The J gene is TRBJ1-1, the V gene TRBV5-8; perhaps TRBD1 as D (5 bases). The CDR3 consists of 12 residues. The germline V gene encodes CDR1 SGHTS and CDR2 YDEGEE. V was trimmed by 5 bases and J by 7 bases, leaving 12 bases between them. In DNA form, the CDR3 reads TGTGCCAGCAGACGGGGACTCATTGAAGCTTTCTTT. Protein: CASRRGLIEAFF.

CDR3: CASRQNSPLHF. Written as DNA, the CDR3 is TGTGCCAGCAGACAAAATTCACCCCTCCACTTT. J is TRBJ1-6 and V is TRBV2; D unresolved. There are 11 residues in the CDR3. CDR1 SNHLY and CDR2 FYNNEI come from the germline V gene. The V end lost 6 bases, the J end lost 7 bases, and 4 bases lay between the germline ends.

The chain links TRBV4-2 to TRBJ2-7; D not resolved. Trimming took off 4 bases at V and 2 bases at J, with 12 bases between the two ends. The CDR3 is 14 amino acids. Germline-derived CDR1 and CDR2 are LGHNA and YNFKEQ. This CDR3 is CASSPSWAAYEQYF. Here the CDR3 DNA reads TGTGCCAGCAGCCCCAGCTGGGCAGCCTACGAGCAGTACTTC.

The chain is built from TRBV7-2 and TRBJ2-5; D is possibly TRBD2 (5 bases). Germline V gene sequence: CDR1 SGHTA, CDR2 FQGNSA. This CDR3 is 14 amino acids long. With 3 bases removed from V and 5 bases from J, the gap between germline ends came to 13 bases. The CDR3 spells CASSFPSIRETQYF. CDR3 DNA: TGTGCCAGCAGCTTTCCTAGCATTCGGGAGACCCAGTACTTC.

This chain uses TRBV4-3 with TRBJ1-2; 7 nucleotides align to TRBD1. Germline CDR1 LGHNA, CDR2 YSLEER. The CDR3 is 17 residues long. V shed 0 bases, J shed 2 bases, and the junction held 9 bases outside the gene matches. The CDR3: CASSQDVRQGENYGYTF. CDR3 bases: TGCGCCAGCAGCCAAGATGTGCGACAGGGAGAAAACTATGGCTACACCTTC.

This chain connects TRBV9 to TRBJ2-1, with TRBD2 as a possible D gene (6 bases). V lost 4 bases to trimming and J lost 0 bases, with 17 bases between them. The CDR3 covers 17 residues. Germline assignment: CDR1 SGDLS and CDR2 YYNGEE. CDR3 nucleotide sequence: TGTGCCAGCAGCCTCTCCCGGGACTTAAGCTCCTACAATGAGCAGTTCTTC. This gives the protein CASSLSRDLSSYNEQFF.

The V call is TRBV5-4, the J call TRBJ1-3; TRBD1 is a possible D gene (5 bases). This CDR3 spans 15 amino acids. CDR1 is SGHNT and CDR2 is YYREEE in the germline V gene (reference sequence). Trimming removed 0 bases from V and 7 bases from J, with 14 bases in between. The CDR3 coding sequence is TGTGCCAGCAGCTTGGCCGAAACAGGAGGGAACACCATATATTTT. Its translation is CASSLAETGGNTIYF. Based on the CDR3 plus reference TRBV5-4 and TRBJ1-3, the full variable domain is ETGVTQSPTHLIKTRGQQVTLRCSSQSGHNTVSWYQQALGQGPQFIFQYYREEENGRGNFPPRFSGLQFPNYSSELNVNALELDDSALYLCASSLAETGGNTIYFGEGSWLTVV.

The CDR3 reads CASSLRLAGNTGELFF. Here the CDR3 DNA reads TGTGCCAGCAGCTTACGGCTAGCGGGGAACACCGGGGAGCTGTTTTTT. The rearrangement links TRBV7-2 to TRBJ2-2; TRBD2 matches 8 bases. Germline V gene lookup returns CDR1 SGHTA and CDR2 FQGNSA. With V trimmed by 2 bases and J by 1 base, 3 bases remained unmatched. This CDR3 is built from 16 residues.

The count of this clone is one. This chain joins TRBV6-5 and TRBJ2-5; maybe TRBD2 (7 bases). CDR3 length: 13 amino acids. Per the germline V gene, CDR1 is MNHEY and CDR2 is SVGAGI. Between the trimmed V and J ends, which lost 4 bases and 4 bases, there was a span of 10 bases. The CDR3 loop is CASSWGGPETQYF. Written as DNA, the CDR3 is TGTGCCAGCAGTTGGGGGGGGCCAGAGACCCAGTACTTC.

The V gene is TRBV18, the J gene TRBJ1-2; D gene unclear. Germline CDR1 reads KGHSH; CDR2 reads LQKENI. Trimming pared 6 bases from V and 8 bases from J, leaving 10 bases between. CDR3 length equals 11 residues. The CDR3 is CASSSLAGYTF. CDR3 coding DNA: TGTGCCAGCTCCTCACTCGCGGGCTACACCTTC.

CDR3 in amino acids: CASSTRGNGNQPQHF. In DNA form, the CDR3 reads TGTGCCAGCAGTACAAGGGGGAATGGCAATCAGCCCCAGCATTTT. This chain links TRBV28 with TRBJ1-5; D may be TRBD1 (6 bases). V was cut by 5 bases and J by 2 bases, with 13 bases left in between. CDR1 is MDHEN and CDR2 is SYDVKM in the germline V gene. The CDR3 runs to 15 residues.

The CDR3 sequence: CASSLNKVGESNGYTF. The DNA of the CDR3 is TGCGCCAGCAGCTTGAACAAAGTCGGGGAGTCGAATGGCTACACCTTC. The rearrangement links TRBV5-1 to TRBJ1-2; D unresolved. Looked up from germline, CDR1 is SGHRS and CDR2 is YFSETQ. The CDR3 runs 16 residues. The V end lost 1 base, the J end lost 6 bases, and 19 bases lay between the germline ends.

The chain carries TRBV6-6 and TRBJ2-7; 10 nucleotides align to TRBD2. V lost 6 bases and J lost 3; bases outside the gene matches: 5. Germline V gene lookup returns CDR1 MNHNY and CDR2 SVGAGI (reference sequence). The CDR3 covers 14 residues. The CDR3 coding sequence is TGTGCCAGCAGCATAGGGACTAGCGTCTACGAGCAGTACTTC. It encodes CASSIGTSVYEQYF.

This chain links TRBV18 with TRBJ1-4; 7 nucleotides line up with TRBD1. This CDR3 is built from 17 residues. CDR1 is KGHSH, CDR2 LQKENI, per germline. With V trimmed by 2 bases and J by 2 bases, 8 bases remained unmatched. The CDR3 region has the DNA TGTGCCAGCTCACCAGAGGGGGCAAGCATCACTAATGAAAAACTGTTTTTT. Translation: CASSPEGASITNEKLFF.

As to this clone: Compared with germline, one end of the junction differs, possibly owing to a read error. The sample holds other DNA sequences that translate to the same CDR3. The genes are TRBV4-1 and TRBJ1-2; TRBD1 matches at 8 bases. CDR1 MGHRA and CDR2 YSYEKL come from the germline V gene. This CDR3 spans 14 amino acids. In nucleotides, the CDR3 is TGTGCCAGCAGCCAGGACAGGGATAACTATGGCTACACCTTC. It codes for CASSQDRDNYGYTF.

The J gene is TRBJ1-1, the V gene TRBV6-6; D possibly corresponds to TRBD1 (5 bases). Germline lookup yields CDR1 MNHNY and CDR2 SVGAGI (reference sequence). The CDR3 length is 15 residues. V was cut by 6 bases and J by 0 bases, with 14 bases left in between. The CDR3: CASSLWGGVNTEAFF. The CDR3 DNA reads TGTGCCAGCAGCCTTTGGGGCGGTGTGAACACTGAAGCTTTCTTT.

The CDR3 DNA reads TGTGCCAGCACCCCAGGATTGGCCTACGAGCAGTACTTC. Translated, it gives CASTPGLAYEQYF. The gene calls are TRBV27 and TRBJ2-7; no reliable D call. CDR1 is MNHEY and CDR2 is SMNVEV in the germline V gene (reference sequence). The ends were cut back, 7 bases at V and 2 bases at J, with 12 bases in the middle. This CDR3 is built from 13 residues.

The gene calls are TRBV29-1 and TRBJ1-5; the match to TRBD1 covers 9 bases. With 6 bases clipped from V and 3 bases from J, the junction kept 3 bases outside the gene matches. This CDR3 comprises 13 residues. Germline values: CDR1 SQVTM, CDR2 ANQGSEA. The chain's CDR3 is CSVTGGLNQPQHF. As DNA, the CDR3 is TGCAGCGTGACAGGGGGACTCAATCAGCCCCAGCATTTT.

The chain is built from TRBV27 and TRBJ1-1; D perhaps matches TRBD1 (5 bases). The CDR3 loop spans 13 amino acids. The germline gives CDR1 MNHEY, CDR2 SMNVEV (reference sequence). V gave up 2 bases and J gave up 5 bases, with 9 bases separating them. DNA for the CDR3: TGTGCCAGCAGTTTAGACAGTAGTACTGAAGCTTTCTTT. It specifies CASSLDSSTEAFF.

A few counts support this clone. The chain is built from TRBV5-1 and TRBJ2-1; D possibly corresponds to TRBD1 (6 bases). V dropped 3 bases and J dropped 2 bases, with 12 bases sitting between them. Germline V lookup: CDR1 SGHRS, CDR2 YFSETQ. This CDR3 is built from 15 residues. The chain's CDR3 is CASSSRGSTYNEQFF. The CDR3, as DNA: TGCGCCAGCAGCTCCAGGGGAAGCACCTACAATGAGCAGTTCTTC.